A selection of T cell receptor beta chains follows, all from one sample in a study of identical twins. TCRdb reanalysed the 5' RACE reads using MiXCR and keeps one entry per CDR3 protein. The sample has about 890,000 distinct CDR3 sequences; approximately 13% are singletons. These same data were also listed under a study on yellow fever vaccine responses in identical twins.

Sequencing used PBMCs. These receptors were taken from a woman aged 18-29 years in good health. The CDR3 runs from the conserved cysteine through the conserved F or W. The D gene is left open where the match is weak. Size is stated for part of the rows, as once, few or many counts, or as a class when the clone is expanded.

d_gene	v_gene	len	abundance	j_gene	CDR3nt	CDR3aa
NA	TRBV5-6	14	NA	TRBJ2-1	TGTGCCAGCAGCTCCGAGGGCTACGGGAATGAGCAGTTCTTC	CASSSEGYGNEQFF
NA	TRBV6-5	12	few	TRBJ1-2	TGTGCCAGCAGTTACGGGAGCTATGGCTACACCTTC	CASSYGSYGYTF
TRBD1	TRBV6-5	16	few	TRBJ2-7	TGTGCCAGCAGTTACTCGGGACAGGTACTCTCCTACGAGCAGTACTTC	CASSYSGQVLSYEQYF
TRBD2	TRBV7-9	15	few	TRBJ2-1	TGTGCCAGCAGCACGGGACTAACCTCCCACAATGAGCAGTTCTTC	CASSTGLTSHNEQFF
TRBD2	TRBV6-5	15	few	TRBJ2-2	TGTGCCAGCAGTTCCTCTAGCGGGGTTTCCCGGGAGCTGTTTTTT	CASSSSSGVSRELFF
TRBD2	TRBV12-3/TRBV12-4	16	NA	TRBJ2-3	TGTGCCAGCAGCCCGAAGTCAGCGGGAGACGCAGATACGCAGTATTTT	CASSPKSAGDADTQYF
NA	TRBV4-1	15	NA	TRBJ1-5	TGCGCCAGCAGCCAAGTACGGACAGCGGATCAGCCCCAGCATTTT	CASSQVRTADQPQHF
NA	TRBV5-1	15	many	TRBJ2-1	TGCGCCAGCAGCTTGGGTGGCGGGGAGTACAATGAGCAGTTCTTC	CASSLGGGEYNEQFF
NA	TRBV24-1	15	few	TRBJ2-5	TGTGCCACCAGTGATTCGTCCTCCGGGCCAGAGACCCAGTACTTC	CATSDSSSGPETQYF
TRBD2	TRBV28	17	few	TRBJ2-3	TGTGCCAGCAGCCCTGCTTGGACTAGCGGGAACACAGATACGCAGTATTTT	CASSPAWTSGNTDTQYF
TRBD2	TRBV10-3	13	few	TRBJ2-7	TGTGCCATCAGACTAGCGGAAACCTACGAGCAGTACTTC	CAIRLAETYEQYF
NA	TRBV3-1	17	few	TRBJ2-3	TGTGCCAGCAGCCAAGAGAGGGCACCGGGAGGCACAGATACGCAGTATTTT	CASSQERAPGGTDTQYF
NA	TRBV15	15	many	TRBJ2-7	TGTGCCACCAGCAGAGATCGAACCGACCCCTTAGAGCAGTACTTC	CATSRDRTDPLEQYF
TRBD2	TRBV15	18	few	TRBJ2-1	TGTGCCACCAGCACTAAGGGACTAGCGGGAACCCGCGGAAGCGAGCAGTTCTTC	CATSTKGLAGTRGSEQFF
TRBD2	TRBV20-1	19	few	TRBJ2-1	TGCAGTGCTAGAAATCCCACTCAGGGCCGCCGCCGGGACTACCCTGAGCAGTTCTTC	CSARNPTQGRRRDYPEQFF
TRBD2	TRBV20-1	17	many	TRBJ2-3	TGCAGTGCCACCTTAGCGGGAGGAACAACTAGCACAGATACGCAGTATTTT	CSATLAGGTTSTDTQYF
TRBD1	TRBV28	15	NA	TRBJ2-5	TGTGCCAGCAGCAATACAGGGGGAGGACAAGAGACCCAGTACTTC	CASSNTGGGQETQYF
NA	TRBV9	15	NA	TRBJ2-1	TGTGCCAGCAGCGTAGTACACAGCTCCTACAATGAGCAGTTCTTC	CASSVVHSSYNEQFF
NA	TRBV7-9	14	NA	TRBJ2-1	TGTGCCAGCAGCCCGCCGAGTTTGGTGAATGAGCAGTTCTTC	CASSPPSLVNEQFF
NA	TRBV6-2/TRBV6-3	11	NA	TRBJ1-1	TGTGCCAGCATCGGTCGGGGTGAAGCTTTCTTT	CASIGRGEAFF
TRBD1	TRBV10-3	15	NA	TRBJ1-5	TGTGCCATCAGTGAGAGGGACAGGGGCGTTCAGCCCCAGCATTTT	CAISERDRGVQPQHF
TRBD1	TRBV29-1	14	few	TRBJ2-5	TGCAGCGTCCGACAGGGGGCTAGCCAAGAGACCCAGTACTTC	CSVRQGASQETQYF
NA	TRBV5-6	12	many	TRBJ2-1	TGTGCCAGCAGCTTGGGAGGGACAGAGCAGTTCTTC	CASSLGGTEQFF
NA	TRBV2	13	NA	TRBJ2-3	TGTGCCACCCTACGGGACACCACAGATACGCAGTATTTT	CATLRDTTDTQYF
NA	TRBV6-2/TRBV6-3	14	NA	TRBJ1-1	TGTGCCAGCAGTCCCCCGAGGAGGGCAACTGAAGCTTTCTTT	CASSPPRRATEAFF
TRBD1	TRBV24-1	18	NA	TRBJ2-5	TGTGCCACCAGTGATTTTACAGGGGGCCCCATTAACCAAGAGACCCAGTACTTC	CATSDFTGGPINQETQYF
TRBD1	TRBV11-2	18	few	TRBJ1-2	TGTGCCAGCAGCTTAGGGTCGACCGGGACAGGGGGTGACTATGGCTACACCTTC	CASSLGSTGTGGDYGYTF
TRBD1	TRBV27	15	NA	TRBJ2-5	TGTGCCAGCAGTTCCTACCGACAGGGGGGAGAGACCCAGTACTTC	CASSSYRQGGETQYF
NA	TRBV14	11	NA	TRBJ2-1	TGTGCCAGCAGCCAAGGGATTCAGCAGTTCTTC	CASSQGIQQFF
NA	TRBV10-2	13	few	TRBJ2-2	TGCGCCGCAGGCAGGGTTGACACCGGGGAGCTGTTTTTT	CAAGRVDTGELFF
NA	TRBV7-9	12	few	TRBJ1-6	TGTGCCAGCAGCTTTCAGGACAAAGTCCTCCACTTT	CASSFQDKVLHF
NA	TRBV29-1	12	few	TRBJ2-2	TGCAGCGTCAGGTCGCAGGGCGGGGAGCTGTTTTTT	CSVRSQGGELFF
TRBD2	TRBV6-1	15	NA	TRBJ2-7	TGTGCCAGTTATCGGACTAGCGGGAGTACATACGAGCAGTACTTC	CASYRTSGSTYEQYF
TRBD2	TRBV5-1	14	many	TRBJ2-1	TGCGCCAGCAGATCCCTAGCGGGGGTCAATGAGCAGTTCTTC	CASRSLAGVNEQFF
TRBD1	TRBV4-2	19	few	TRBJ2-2	TGTGCCAGCAGCCATATTGTTATTAGGGACAGGATGAACACCGGGGAGCTGTTTTTT	CASSHIVIRDRMNTGELFF